This T cell receptor beta chain was observed in a study of shared clonotypes between healthy human individuals. Study-wide context: Serving as donors were two women and a few men, whose ages spanned 18 to 49. General study findings and limits: Among donors, sharing of clonotypes was expected to be affected by sequencing depth.

This CDR3 spans 11 amino acids. V was shortened by 5 bases and J by 13 bases, with 16 bases between the two germline ends. Germline V gene data show CDR1 as GTSNPN and CDR2 as SVGIG (reference sequence). A note on this clone: Its antigen is unknown.

Deep was the level used in running the assay. Evenly divided among several immunoSEQ plates was the genomic DNA of each subset. TCRdb keeps only in-frame clones here, not all; method: immunoSEQ multiplex PCR. This table has some 470,000 clones, 76% appearing once. This sequence originates from a middle-aged woman in good health. Some clones in this sample may be carry-over from other donors' samples. This chain uses TRBV30 with TRBJ2-3; D not certain. What was sequenced was PBMCs. CDR3 DNA: TGTGCCTGGGGGAACGGTCTAGACGAGTATTTT. Protein product: CAWGNGLDEYF.